The 32 T cell receptor beta chains listed next were all sequenced from one sample in a study of blood T cell repertoires in COVID-19. Sequencing was performed with immunoSEQ multiplex PCR; in TCRdb, only in-frame clones are kept and a portion is missing. The sample holds about 200,000 clones, around nine tenths seen once. Sequenced material: peripheral blood. All receptors derive from a man in his fifties or sixties who had recovered from COVID-19.

The chain employs TRBV5-1 and TRBJ1-5, with D uncertain. The length of the CDR3 is 15 residues. The germline V gene has CDR1 SGHRS and CDR2 YFSETQ. V gave up 0 bases and J gave up 0 bases, with 7 bases separating them. CDR3: CASSLGENSNQPQHF. Here the CDR3 DNA reads TGCGCCAGCAGCTTGGGAGAAAATAGCAATCAGCCCCAGCATTTT.

The chain has TRBV30 and TRBJ1-5, with TRBD1 matching 7 bases. Trimming took 5 bases from V and 6 from J; bases not matched to a gene: 7. The CDR3 is 13 residues long. Looked up from germline, CDR1 is GTSNPN and CDR2 is SVGIG (reference sequence). The CDR3 region is CAWGGQYLQPQHF. For the CDR3, the DNA is TGTGCCTGGGGGGGACAGTACCTTCAGCCCCAGCATTTT.

The V and J genes are TRBV5-1 and TRBJ1-1; possible D gene TRBD1, 6 bases. This CDR3 is 12 amino acids long. The germline V gene encodes CDR1 SGHRS and CDR2 YFSETQ. V lost 7 bases, J lost 2 bases, and 9 bases lay in between. CDR3 amino acids: CASLQGNTEAFF. The DNA of the CDR3 is TGCGCCAGCCTACAGGGAAACACTGAAGCTTTCTTT.

The genes are TRBV5-1 and TRBJ2-7; TRBD2 matches 7 bases. After removal of 0 bases from V and 3 bases from J, the junction contained 3 bases not matched to a gene. Germline V gene sequence: CDR1 SGHRS, CDR2 YFSETQ. The CDR3 extends over 14 amino acids. This CDR3 reads CASSLASGDYEQYF. Here the CDR3 DNA reads TGCGCCAGCAGCTTGGCTAGCGGTGACTACGAGCAGTACTTC. Complete variable domain (other parts from reference TRBV5-1 and TRBJ2-7): KAGVTQTPRYLIKTRGQQVTLSCSPISGHRSVSWYQQTPGQGLQFLFEYFSETQRNKGNFPGRFSGRQFSNSRSEMNVSTLELGDSALYLCASSLASGDYEQYFGPGTRLTVT.

V and J are TRBV4-1 and TRBJ2-7, with D unresolved. The V end lost 1 base, the J end lost 7 bases, and 11 bases lay between the germline ends. CDR3 length: 13 amino acids. The germline V gene encodes CDR1 MGHRA and CDR2 YSYEKL. Here the CDR3 reads CASSQVLSGEQYF. The CDR3 coding sequence is TGCGCCAGCAGCCAAGTATTATCCGGGGAGCAGTACTTC.

This chain connects TRBV11-3 to TRBJ1-1; D might be TRBD1 (5 bases). Germline V gene sequence: CDR1 SGHNT, CDR2 YENEEA. CDR3 length: 14 amino acids. V lost 1 base and J lost 3, with 9 bases in between. CDR3 residues: CASSLGAGHTEAFF. The CDR3 DNA is TGTGCCAGCAGCTTAGGGGCAGGGCACACTGAAGCTTTCTTT.

This chain uses TRBV19 with TRBJ2-7, with 9 bases aligning to TRBD1. This CDR3 is 16 amino acids long. Germline V lookup: CDR1 LNHDA, CDR2 SQIVND (reference sequence). The V segment lost 4 bases and the J segment 4 bases; nucleotides outside the gene matches: 11. The CDR3 loop reads CASSNSPGQGIYEQYF. In DNA, the CDR3 is TGTGCCAGTAGTAACTCTCCGGGACAGGGAATTTACGAGCAGTACTTC.

The chain combines TRBV24-1 with TRBJ2-1, with D hard to call. Germline V gene lookup returns CDR1 KGHDR and CDR2 SFDVKD. This CDR3 comprises 11 residues. The ends were cut back, 4 bases at V and 5 bases at J, with 2 bases in the middle. The CDR3 nucleotides read TGTGCCACCAGTGACAACAATGAGCAGTTCTTC. Translation: CATSDNNEQFF.

The CDR3 sequence: CASSLGRVNPQLYGYTF. The DNA of the CDR3 is TGTGCCAGCAGCTTAGGCAGGGTAAACCCCCAGCTTTATGGCTACACCTTC. The chain is built from TRBV7-8 and TRBJ1-2; the D gene is possibly TRBD1 (5 bases). This CDR3 has 17 amino acids. Trimming removed 1 base from V and 5 bases from J, with 20 bases in between. Germline loops: CDR1 SGHVS, CDR2 FQNEAQ.

The V gene is TRBV21-1, the J gene TRBJ2-3; the table names TRBD2, a call not compared with the DNA. TRBV21-1 is a listed pseudogene. CDR3 length equals 15 residues. CDR3 loop: CASSKQEGLTDTQYF. The CDR3 DNA reads as TGTGCCAGCAGCAAACAAGAGGGCCTCACAGATACGCAGTATTTT.

This rearrangement joins TRBV30 to TRBJ1-4; TRBD1 might be the D (6 bases). This CDR3 region has 15 residues. Deletions cut 1 base from V and 4 bases from J, with 13 bases between. Germline lookup yields CDR1 GTSNPN and CDR2 SVGIG (reference sequence). CDR3 amino acids: CAWSGQGQNNEKLFF. For the CDR3, the DNA is TGTGCCTGGAGTGGTCAGGGGCAGAATAATGAAAAACTGTTTTTT.

The gene calls are TRBV4-2 and TRBJ1-1; TRBD1 matches at 8 bases. The CDR3 is 15 residues long. Germline V gives CDR1 LGHNA, CDR2 YNFKEQ. The V segment lost 3 bases and the J segment 3 bases; nucleotides outside the gene matches: 6. As DNA, the CDR3 is TGTGCCAGCAGCCAGTACAGGGGGAGGGACACTGAAGCTTTCTTT. It is translated as CASSQYRGRDTEAFF.

The chain joins TRBV10-2 to TRBJ2-3; D might be TRBD1 (5 bases). Germline V gene data show CDR1 as WSHSY and CDR2 as SAAADI. The CDR3 has 14 residues. V was shortened by 4 bases and J by 2 bases, with 10 bases between the two germline ends. The CDR3 sequence is CASSGDRSTDTQYF. The CDR3, as DNA: TGCGCCAGCAGTGGTGACAGATCCACAGATACGCAGTATTTT.

The count of this clone is one. The chain combines TRBV4-2 with TRBJ1-4; 9 nucleotides agree with TRBD1. Germline loops: CDR1 LGHNA, CDR2 YNFKEQ. After removal of 4 bases from V and 7 bases from J, the junction contained 7 bases not matched to a gene. This CDR3 has 15 residues. The CDR3 loop is CASSRPGQGGEKLFF. The CDR3 region has the DNA TGTGCCAGCAGCCGGCCGGGACAGGGCGGTGAAAAACTGTTTTTT.

The rearrangement links TRBV7-9 to TRBJ1-5; D remains unclear. Germline CDR1 and CDR2: SEHNR and FQNEAQ (reference sequence). CDR3 length: 14 amino acids. Trimming cost V 4 bases and J 7 bases, with 14 bases left between them. The DNA of the CDR3 is TGTGCCAGCAGCTCACTGTCGGGAGTCCAGCCCCAGCATTTT. Translated: CASSSLSGVQPQHF.

The count of this clone is one. The CDR3 nucleotides are TGTGCCAGCAGTCATAACGGACTAGCGGGAGCTGATACGCAGTATTTT. Protein sequence: CASSHNGLAGADTQYF. The genes are TRBV11-2 and TRBJ2-3; TRBD2 matches at 13 bases. V dropped 6 bases and J dropped 6; count of bases not matched to a gene: 9. The CDR3 runs 16 residues. Germline V CDR1 and CDR2: SGHAT, FQNNGV.

The chain recombines TRBV12-3 or TRBV12-4 with TRBJ2-7, with TRBD2 as a possible D gene (6 bases). The CDR3 is made up of 12 amino acids. Trimming left V 4 bases short and J 3 bases short, with 7 bases between. The CDR3 DNA sequence: TGTGCCAGCAGTTCGGGACTCTACGAGCAGTACTTC. As protein: CASSSGLYEQYF.

The J gene is TRBJ1-2, the V gene TRBV3-1 (or the pseudogene TRBV3-2); D gene ambiguous. The CDR3 has 13 residues. Per germline, CDR1 LGHDT and CDR2 YNNKEL (reference sequence). Trimming pared 8 bases from V and 4 bases from J, leaving 14 bases between. The CDR3 bases are TGTGCCAGCTCGACTATTCAAGGCTATGGCTACACCTTC. This encodes CASSTIQGYGYTF.

The V gene is TRBV19, the J gene TRBJ2-7; 10 nucleotides agree with TRBD1. The CDR3 runs to 15 residues. The trim removed 7 bases at V and 2 bases at J, leaving 8 bases unmatched. The germline CDR1 and CDR2 sequences are LNHDA and SQIVND (reference sequence). CDR3 nucleotides: TGTGCCAGTAACAAGGGACAGGGGACTCCCTACGAGCAGTACTTC. Its translation is CASNKGQGTPYEQYF.

This clone was seen a single time. CDR3 bases: TGTGCCAGCAGCCCAGGGACAGGCGGAGAAAAACTGTTTTTT. It translates to CASSPGTGGEKLFF. The chain is built from TRBV7-6 and TRBJ1-4; 8 bases match TRBD1. Germline trimming cut 5 bases from V and 8 bases from J; bases unmatched to any gene: 7. The CDR3 runs to 14 residues. Germline V gives CDR1 SGHVS, CDR2 FNYEAQ.

The chain links TRBV5-1 to TRBJ2-7; D may be TRBD2 (5 bases). V lost 3 bases and J lost 4, with 17 bases in between. The length of the CDR3 is 15 residues. CDR1 is SGHRS and CDR2 is YFSETQ in the germline V gene. The chain's CDR3 is CASSSWVEGSYEQYF. CDR3 coding DNA: TGCGCCAGCAGCTCCTGGGTTGAGGGCTCTTACGAGCAGTACTTC.

The gene calls are TRBV4-1 and TRBJ2-4, with 8 bases aligning to TRBD1. J lost 6 bases, V lost 2 bases, and 12 bases had no gene match. The length of the CDR3 is 17 residues. CDR1 MGHRA and CDR2 YSYEKL come from the germline V gene. The CDR3 nucleotides read TGCGCCAGCAGCCAATACCAGGCAGGGGGCTTTATAAACATTCAGTACTTC. This gives the protein CASSQYQAGGFINIQYF.

The rearrangement joins TRBV11-2 to TRBJ2-3; 7 bases align to TRBD1. V dropped 5 bases and J dropped 7; count of bases not matched to a gene: 12. In germline, CDR1 is SGHAT, CDR2 FQNNGV. The CDR3 length is 15 residues. The CDR3 is CASSGQVGGGNTQYF. The CDR3, as DNA: TGTGCCAGCAGCGGACAGGTTGGGGGTGGAAATACGCAGTATTTT.

The genes are TRBV5-1 and TRBJ1-1; tentatively, D is TRBD1 (5 bases). Germline V CDR1 and CDR2: SGHRS, YFSETQ. The CDR3 loop spans 18 amino acids. The ends were cut back, 0 bases at V and 0 bases at J, with 18 bases in the middle. CDR3 sequence: CASSLVVQGNYMNTEAFF. In nucleotides, the CDR3 is TGCGCCAGCAGCTTGGTTGTCCAGGGTAATTACATGAACACTGAAGCTTTCTTT. The entire variable domain, with the rest obtained from reference TRBV5-1 and TRBJ1-1, is as follows: KAGVTQTPRYLIKTRGQQVTLSCSPISGHRSVSWYQQTPGQGLQFLFEYFSETQRNKGNFPGRFSGRQFSNSRSEMNVSTLELGDSALYLCASSLVVQGNYMNTEAFFGQGTRLTVV.

The chain carries TRBV28 and TRBJ2-6; D may be TRBD1 (6 bases). The germline V gene encodes CDR1 MDHEN and CDR2 SYDVKM. CDR3 size: 18 residues. Trimming removed 7 bases from V and 0 bases from J, with 19 bases in between. CDR3 nucleotides: TGTGCCAGCACCCCCAGGGGCGCGTTAGGCTCTGGGGCCAACGTCCTGACTTTC. This codes for CASTPRGALGSGANVLTF. The whole variable domain, remainder taken from reference TRBV28 and TRBJ2-6, is DVKVTQSSRYLVKRTGEKVFLECVQDMDHENMFWYRQDPGLGLRLIYFSYDVKMKEKGDIPEGYSVSREKKERFSLILESASTNQTSMYLCASTPRGALGSGANVLTFGAGSRLTVL.

V and J are TRBV28 and TRBJ1-1, with D perhaps TRBD1 (5 bases). The V and J ends lost 6 bases and 14 bases respectively, with 19 bases between them. This CDR3 contains 12 residues. From germline, CDR1 is MDHEN and CDR2 SYDVKM. The DNA for the CDR3 is TGTGCCAGCAGCCCAGGGAGGGCGGCCCCGTTCTTT. Translated: CASSPGRAAPFF.

The chain carries TRBV5-1 and TRBJ2-1; TRBD2 is a possible D gene (7 bases). This CDR3 contains 14 residues. Germline CDR1 reads SGHRS; CDR2 reads YFSETQ. Trimming removed 5 bases at V and 7 bases at J, with 16 bases between. CDR3 sequence (DNA): TGCGCCAGCAGATCGGGGGGCATAGGTAATGAGCAGTTCTTC. Protein sequence: CASRSGGIGNEQFF. Combining the CDR3 with reference TRBV5-1 and TRBJ2-1 gives the whole variable domain KAGVTQTPRYLIKTRGQQVTLSCSPISGHRSVSWYQQTPGQGLQFLFEYFSETQRNKGNFPGRFSGRQFSNSRSEMNVSTLELGDSALYLCASRSGGIGNEQFFGPGTRLTVL.

The rearrangement links TRBV28 to TRBJ1-1, with 10 bases identical to TRBD1. The length of the CDR3 is 15 residues. In germline, CDR1 is MDHEN, CDR2 SYDVKM. V dropped 5 bases and J dropped 5; count of bases not matched to a gene: 8. The CDR3 region is CASSLPGQGNTEAFF. In DNA form, the CDR3 reads TGTGCCAGCAGTCTTCCGGGACAGGGGAATACTGAAGCTTTCTTT. Based on the CDR3 plus reference TRBV28 and TRBJ1-1, the full variable domain is DVKVTQSSRYLVKRTGEKVFLECVQDMDHENMFWYRQDPGLGLRLIYFSYDVKMKEKGDIPEGYSVSREKKERFSLILESASTNQTSMYLCASSLPGQGNTEAFFGQGTRLTVV.

The chain carries TRBV10-3 and TRBJ2-2, with no clear D. This CDR3 has 12 residues. The germline V gene encodes CDR1 ENHRY and CDR2 SYGVKD. V lost 6 bases and J lost 3, with 5 bases in between. The CDR3 coding sequence is TGTGCCATCAGCCTCGACACCGGGGAGCTGTTTTTT. Encoded protein: CAISLDTGELFF.

The chain is built from TRBV19 and TRBJ1-2; 9 bases are shared with TRBD1. CDR1 is LNHDA, CDR2 SQIVND, per germline (reference sequence). J was trimmed by 8 bases and V by 6 bases; bases with no gene match: 13. This CDR3 region has 15 residues. CDR3 in amino acids: CASRLPGQGTKGYTF. The CDR3 nucleotides are TGTGCCAGTAGGCTACCGGGACAGGGTACTAAGGGCTACACCTTC.

This rearrangement joins TRBV21-1 to TRBJ2-7; the table names TRBD2, a call not compared with the DNA. TRBV21-1 is given as a pseudogene. The CDR3 covers 12 residues. The CDR3 is CASSKSGYEQYF. The CDR3 nucleotides read TGTGCCAGCAGCAAAAGCGGCTACGAGCAGTACTTC.

The V call is TRBV19, the J call TRBJ2-4, with 9 bases fitting TRBD2. Trimming took 3 bases from V and 1 from J; bases not matched to a gene: 16. Germline V gene sequence: CDR1 LNHDA, CDR2 SQIVND (reference sequence). The CDR3 has 20 residues. The CDR3 sequence: CASSIVFSGRGGPAKNIQYF. DNA for the CDR3: TGTGCCAGTAGTATTGTTTTTAGCGGGAGAGGAGGCCCGGCCAAAAACATTCAGTACTTC.